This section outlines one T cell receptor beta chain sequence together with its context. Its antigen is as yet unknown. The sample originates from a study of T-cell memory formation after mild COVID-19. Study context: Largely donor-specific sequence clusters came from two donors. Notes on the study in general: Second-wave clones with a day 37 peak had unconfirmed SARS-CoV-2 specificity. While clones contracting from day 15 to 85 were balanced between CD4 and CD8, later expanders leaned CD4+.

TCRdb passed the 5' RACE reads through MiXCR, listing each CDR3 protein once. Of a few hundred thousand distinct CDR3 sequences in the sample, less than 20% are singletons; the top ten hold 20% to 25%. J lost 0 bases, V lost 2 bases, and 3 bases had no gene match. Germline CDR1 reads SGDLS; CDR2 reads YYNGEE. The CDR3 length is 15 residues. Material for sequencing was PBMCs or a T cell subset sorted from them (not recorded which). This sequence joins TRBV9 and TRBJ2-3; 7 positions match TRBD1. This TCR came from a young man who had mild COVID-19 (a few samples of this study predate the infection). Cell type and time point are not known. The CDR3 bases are TGTGCCAGCAGCGTCGGACAGGCAAGCACAGATACGCAGTATTTT. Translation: CASSVGQASTDTQYF.